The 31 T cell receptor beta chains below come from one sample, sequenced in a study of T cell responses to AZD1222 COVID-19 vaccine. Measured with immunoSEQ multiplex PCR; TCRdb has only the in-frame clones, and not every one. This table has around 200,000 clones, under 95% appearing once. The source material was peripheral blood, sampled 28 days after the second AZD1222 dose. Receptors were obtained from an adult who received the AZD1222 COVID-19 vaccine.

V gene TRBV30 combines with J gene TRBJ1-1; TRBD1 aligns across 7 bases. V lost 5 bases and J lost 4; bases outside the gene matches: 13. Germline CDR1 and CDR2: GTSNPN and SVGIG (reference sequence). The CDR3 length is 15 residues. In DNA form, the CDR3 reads TGTGCCTGGGCCCAGGCCCGGACAGGAGGCACTGAAGCTTTCTTT. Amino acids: CAWAQARTGGTEAFF.

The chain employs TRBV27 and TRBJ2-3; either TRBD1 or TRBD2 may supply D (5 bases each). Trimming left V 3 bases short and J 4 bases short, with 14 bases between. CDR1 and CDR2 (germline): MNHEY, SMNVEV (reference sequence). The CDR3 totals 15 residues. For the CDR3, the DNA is TGTGCCAGCAGTTTGGGACCCCGCACCGCAGATACGCAGTATTTT. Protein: CASSLGPRTADTQYF.

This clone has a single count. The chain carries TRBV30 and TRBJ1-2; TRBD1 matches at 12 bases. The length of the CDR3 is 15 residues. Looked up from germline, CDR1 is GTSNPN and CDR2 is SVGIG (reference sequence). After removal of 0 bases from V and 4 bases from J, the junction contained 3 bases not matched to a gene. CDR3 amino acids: CAWSVGTGGIYGYTF. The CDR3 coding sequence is TGTGCCTGGAGTGTTGGGACAGGGGGCATCTATGGCTACACCTTC.

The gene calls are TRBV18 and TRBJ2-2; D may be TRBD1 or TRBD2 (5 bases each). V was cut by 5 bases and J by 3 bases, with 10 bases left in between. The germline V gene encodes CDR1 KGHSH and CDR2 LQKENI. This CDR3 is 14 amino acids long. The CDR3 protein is CASSSMGHTGELFF. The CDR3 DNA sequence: TGTGCCAGCTCAAGTATGGGACACACCGGGGAGCTGTTTTTT.

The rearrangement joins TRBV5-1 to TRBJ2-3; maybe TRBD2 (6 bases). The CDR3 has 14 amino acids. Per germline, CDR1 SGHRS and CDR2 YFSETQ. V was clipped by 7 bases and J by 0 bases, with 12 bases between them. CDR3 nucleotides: TGCGCCAGCGCAGGCGGGATTAGCACAGATACGCAGTATTTT. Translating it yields CASAGGISTDTQYF. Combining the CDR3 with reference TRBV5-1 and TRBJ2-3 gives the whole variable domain KAGVTQTPRYLIKTRGQQVTLSCSPISGHRSVSWYQQTPGQGLQFLFEYFSETQRNKGNFPGRFSGRQFSNSRSEMNVSTLELGDSALYLCASAGGISTDTQYFGPGTRLTVL.

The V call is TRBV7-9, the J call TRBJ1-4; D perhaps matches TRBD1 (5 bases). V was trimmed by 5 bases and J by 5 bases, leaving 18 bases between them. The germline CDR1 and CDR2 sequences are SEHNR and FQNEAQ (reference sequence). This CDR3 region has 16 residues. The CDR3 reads CASSQRPTEINEKLFF. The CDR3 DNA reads TGTGCCAGCAGCCAAAGGCCGACAGAGATAAATGAAAAACTGTTTTTT.

In nucleotides, the CDR3 is TGTGCCAGCAGGGCGATCATGGACGGTAGCTCCTACGAGCAGTACTTC. It encodes CASRAIMDGSSYEQYF. V is TRBV2 and J is TRBJ2-7; no clear D gene. CDR3 length equals 16 residues. Trimming stripped 6 bases from V and 0 bases from J, with 18 bases between. The germline V gene encodes CDR1 SNHLY and CDR2 FYNNEI.

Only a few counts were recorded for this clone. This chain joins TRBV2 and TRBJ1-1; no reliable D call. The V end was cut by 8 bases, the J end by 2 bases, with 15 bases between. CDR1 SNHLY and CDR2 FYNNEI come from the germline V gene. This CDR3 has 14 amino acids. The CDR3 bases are TGTGCCAGCGGTGCGGGTTGGGGAAACACTGAAGCTTTCTTT. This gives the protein CASGAGWGNTEAFF.

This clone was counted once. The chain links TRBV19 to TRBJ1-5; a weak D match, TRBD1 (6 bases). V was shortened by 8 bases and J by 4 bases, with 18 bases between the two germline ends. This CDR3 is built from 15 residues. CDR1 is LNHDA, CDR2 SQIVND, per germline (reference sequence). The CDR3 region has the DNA TGTGCCAGTGCGGAGCAGGGGAGAGGGAATCAGCCCCAGCATTTT. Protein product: CASAEQGRGNQPQHF.

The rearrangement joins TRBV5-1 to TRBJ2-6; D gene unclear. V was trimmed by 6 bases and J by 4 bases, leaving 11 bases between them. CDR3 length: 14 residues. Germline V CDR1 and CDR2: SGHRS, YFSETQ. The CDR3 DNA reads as TGCGCCAGCAAGTACCTACAGGGGGCCAACGTCCTGACTTTC. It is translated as CASKYLQGANVLTF.

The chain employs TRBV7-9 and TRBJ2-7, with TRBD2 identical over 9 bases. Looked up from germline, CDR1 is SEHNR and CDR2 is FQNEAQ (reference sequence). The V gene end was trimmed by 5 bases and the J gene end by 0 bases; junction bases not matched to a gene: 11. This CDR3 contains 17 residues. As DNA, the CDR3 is TGTGCCAGCAGCCTACCCGGCGGGGGGGGCCCCTCCTACGAGCAGTACTTC. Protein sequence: CASSLPGGGGPSYEQYF.

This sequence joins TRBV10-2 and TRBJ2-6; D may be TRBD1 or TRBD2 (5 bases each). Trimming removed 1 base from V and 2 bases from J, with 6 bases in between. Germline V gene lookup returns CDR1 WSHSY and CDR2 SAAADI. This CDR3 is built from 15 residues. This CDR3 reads CASSELGAGANVLTF. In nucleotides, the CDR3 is TGCGCCAGCAGTGAGTTGGGGGCTGGGGCCAACGTCCTGACTTTC.

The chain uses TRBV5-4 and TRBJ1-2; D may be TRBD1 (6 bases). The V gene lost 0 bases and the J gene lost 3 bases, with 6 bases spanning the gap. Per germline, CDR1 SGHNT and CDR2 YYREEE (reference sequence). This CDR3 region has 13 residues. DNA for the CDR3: TGTGCCAGCAGCTTGGCAGGGGACTATGGCTACACCTTC. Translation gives CASSLAGDYGYTF.

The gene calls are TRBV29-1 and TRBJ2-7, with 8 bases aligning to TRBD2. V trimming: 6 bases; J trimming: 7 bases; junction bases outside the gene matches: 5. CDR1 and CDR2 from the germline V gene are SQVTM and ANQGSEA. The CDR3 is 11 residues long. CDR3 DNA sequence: TGCAGCGTCCCCCGGGGGGGGGAGCAGTACTTC. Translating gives CSVPRGGEQYF.

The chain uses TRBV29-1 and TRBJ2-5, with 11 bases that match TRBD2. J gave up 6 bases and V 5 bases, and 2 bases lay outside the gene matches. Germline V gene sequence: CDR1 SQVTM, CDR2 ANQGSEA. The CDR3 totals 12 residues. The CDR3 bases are TGCAGCGTTACGACTAGCGGGAAGACCCAGTACTTC. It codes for CSVTTSGKTQYF.

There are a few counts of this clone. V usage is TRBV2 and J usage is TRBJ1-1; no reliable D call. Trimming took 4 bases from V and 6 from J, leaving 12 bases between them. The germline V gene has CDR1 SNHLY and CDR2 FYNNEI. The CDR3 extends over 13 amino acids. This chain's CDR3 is CASSGSLRAEAFF. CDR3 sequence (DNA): TGTGCCAGCAGTGGTTCCCTCCGGGCTGAAGCTTTCTTT. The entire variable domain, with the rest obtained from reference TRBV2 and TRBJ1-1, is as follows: EPEVTQTPSHQVTQMGQEVILRCVPISNHLYFYWYRQILGQKVEFLVSFYNNEISEKSEIFDDQFSVERPDGSNFTLKIRSTKLEDSAMYFCASSGSLRAEAFFGQGTRLTVV.

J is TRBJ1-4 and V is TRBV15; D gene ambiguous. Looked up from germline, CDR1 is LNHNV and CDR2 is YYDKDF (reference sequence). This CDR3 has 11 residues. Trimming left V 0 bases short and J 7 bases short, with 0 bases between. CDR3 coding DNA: TGTGCCACCAGCAGAGATGAAAAACTGTTTTTT. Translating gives CATSRDEKLFF. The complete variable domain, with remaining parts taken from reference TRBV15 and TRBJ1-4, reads DAMVIQNPRYQVTQFGKPVTLSCSQTLNHNVMYWYQQKSSQAPKLLFHYYDKDFNNEADTPDNFQSRRPNTSFCFLDIRSPGLGDTAMYLCATSRDEKLFFGSGTQLSVL.

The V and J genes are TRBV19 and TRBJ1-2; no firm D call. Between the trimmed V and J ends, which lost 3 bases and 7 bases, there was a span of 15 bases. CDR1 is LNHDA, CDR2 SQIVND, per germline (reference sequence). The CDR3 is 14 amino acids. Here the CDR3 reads CASSILGSPFGYTF. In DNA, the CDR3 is TGTGCCAGTAGTATCTTGGGCAGCCCCTTTGGCTACACCTTC.

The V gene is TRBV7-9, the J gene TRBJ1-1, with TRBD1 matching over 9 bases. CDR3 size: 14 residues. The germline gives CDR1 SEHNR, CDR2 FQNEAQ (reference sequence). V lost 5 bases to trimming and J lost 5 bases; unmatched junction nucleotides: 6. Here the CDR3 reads CASSPTGGRTEAFF. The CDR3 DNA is TGTGCCAGCAGCCCAACAGGGGGCCGGACTGAAGCTTTCTTT.

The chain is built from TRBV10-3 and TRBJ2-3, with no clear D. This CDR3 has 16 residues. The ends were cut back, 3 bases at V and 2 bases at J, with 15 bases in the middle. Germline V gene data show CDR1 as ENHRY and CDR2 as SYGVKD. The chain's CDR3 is CAISETKVLPTDTQYF. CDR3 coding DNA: TGTGCCATCAGTGAAACGAAGGTCCTCCCCACAGATACGCAGTATTTT.

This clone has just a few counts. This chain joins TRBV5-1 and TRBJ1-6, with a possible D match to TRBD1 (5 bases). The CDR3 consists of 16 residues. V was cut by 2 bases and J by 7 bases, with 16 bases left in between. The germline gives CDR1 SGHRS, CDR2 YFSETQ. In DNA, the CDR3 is TGCGCCAGCAGCTTTACCTCCCCGGGGGTGAATTCACCCCTCCACTTT. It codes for CASSFTSPGVNSPLHF.

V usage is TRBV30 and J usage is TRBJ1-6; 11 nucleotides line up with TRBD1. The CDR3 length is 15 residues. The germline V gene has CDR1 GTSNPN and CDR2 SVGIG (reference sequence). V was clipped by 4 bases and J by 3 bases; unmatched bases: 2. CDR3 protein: CAWTGQGVYNSPLHF. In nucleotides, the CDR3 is TGTGCCTGGACGGGACAGGGGGTCTATAATTCACCCCTCCACTTT. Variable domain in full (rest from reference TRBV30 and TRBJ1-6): SQTIHQWPATLVQPVGSPLSLECTVEGTSNPNLYWYRQAAGRGLQLLFYSVGIGQISSEVPQNLSASRPQDRQFILSSKKLLLSDSGFYLCAWTGQGVYNSPLHFGNGTRLTVT.

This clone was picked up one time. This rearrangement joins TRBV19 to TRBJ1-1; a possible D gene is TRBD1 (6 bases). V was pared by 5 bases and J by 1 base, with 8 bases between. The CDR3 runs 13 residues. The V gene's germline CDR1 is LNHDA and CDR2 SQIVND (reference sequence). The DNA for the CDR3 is TGTGCCAGTAGTCCGGGACAGAACACTGAAGCTTTCTTT. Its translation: CASSPGQNTEAFF.

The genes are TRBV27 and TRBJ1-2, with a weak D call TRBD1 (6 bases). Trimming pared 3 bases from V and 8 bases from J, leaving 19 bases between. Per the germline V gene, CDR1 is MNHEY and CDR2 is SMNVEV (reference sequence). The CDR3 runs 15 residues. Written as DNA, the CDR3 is TGTGCCAGCAGTTTTTCTATCAGGGGAGTCGGCGGCTACACCTTC. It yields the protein CASSFSIRGVGGYTF.

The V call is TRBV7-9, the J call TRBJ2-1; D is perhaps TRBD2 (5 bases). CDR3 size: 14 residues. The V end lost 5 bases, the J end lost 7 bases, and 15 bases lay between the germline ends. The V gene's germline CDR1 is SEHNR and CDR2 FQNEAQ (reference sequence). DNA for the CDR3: TGTGCCAGCAGCCGAGGCGGGCCGACTAATGAGCAGTTCTTC. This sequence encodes CASSRGGPTNEQFF.

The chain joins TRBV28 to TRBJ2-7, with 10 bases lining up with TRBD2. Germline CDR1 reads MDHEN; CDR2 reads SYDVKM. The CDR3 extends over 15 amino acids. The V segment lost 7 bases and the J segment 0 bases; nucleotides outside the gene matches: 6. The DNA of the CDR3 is TGTGCCAGCAACGTAGCGGGAGGACTCTCCTACGAGCAGTACTTC. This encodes CASNVAGGLSYEQYF. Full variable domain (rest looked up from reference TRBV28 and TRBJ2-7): DVKVTQSSRYLVKRTGEKVFLECVQDMDHENMFWYRQDPGLGLRLIYFSYDVKMKEKGDIPEGYSVSREKKERFSLILESASTNQTSMYLCASNVAGGLSYEQYFGPGTRLTVT.

The CDR3 is CASRAGMNTEAFF. The CDR3 DNA follows: TGTGCCAGCAGGGCAGGGATGAACACTGAAGCTTTCTTT. The chain employs TRBV28 and TRBJ1-1, with a tentative D call TRBD1 (5 bases). Trimming shortened V by 6 bases and J by 0 bases, and 8 bases separated the two germline ends. There are 13 residues in the CDR3. Germline CDR1 and CDR2: MDHEN and SYDVKM.

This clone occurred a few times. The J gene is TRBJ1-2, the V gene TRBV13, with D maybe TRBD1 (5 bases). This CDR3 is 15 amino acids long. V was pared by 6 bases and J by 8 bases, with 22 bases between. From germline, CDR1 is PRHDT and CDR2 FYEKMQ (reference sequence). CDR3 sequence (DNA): TGTGCCAGCAGATCGACAGCTTTTCCTTCGCGGGGCTACACCTTC. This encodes CASRSTAFPSRGYTF.

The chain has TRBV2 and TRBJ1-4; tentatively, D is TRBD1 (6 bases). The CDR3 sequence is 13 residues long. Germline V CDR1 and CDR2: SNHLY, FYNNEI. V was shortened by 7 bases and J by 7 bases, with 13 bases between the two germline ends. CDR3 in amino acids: CASTYRVREKLFF. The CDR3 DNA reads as TGTGCCAGCACCTACAGGGTACGTGAAAAACTGTTTTTT.

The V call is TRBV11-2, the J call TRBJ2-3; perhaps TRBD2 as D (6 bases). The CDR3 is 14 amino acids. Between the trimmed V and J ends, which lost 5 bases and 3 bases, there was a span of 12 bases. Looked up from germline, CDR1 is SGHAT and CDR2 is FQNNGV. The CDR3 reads CASSGGVSTDTQYF. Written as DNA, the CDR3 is TGTGCCAGCAGCGGAGGGGTGTCGACAGATACGCAGTATTTT.

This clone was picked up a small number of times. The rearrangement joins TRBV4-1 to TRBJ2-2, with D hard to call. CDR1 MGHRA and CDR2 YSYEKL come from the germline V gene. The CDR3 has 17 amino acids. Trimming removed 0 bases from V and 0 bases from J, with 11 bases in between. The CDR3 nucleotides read TGCGCCAGCAGCCAAGATCCGGGCGGCGCGAACACCGGGGAGCTGTTTTTT. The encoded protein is CASSQDPGGANTGELFF.